The 8 T cell receptor beta chains below come from one sample, sequenced in a study of patients and donors after allogeneic stem cell transplantation. MiXCR, run by TCRdb on the RT-PCR reads, gives a single entry per CDR3 protein. The sample lists about 160,000 distinct CDR3 sequences, over 35% occurring once. The sample comprised blood, either unsorted or a sorted T cell fraction (not recorded which). These receptors originate from a human donor who was either an allogeneic HSCT recipient or a stem cell or donor lymphocyte infusion donor (not recorded which). It is not recorded whose cells these are; they may come from a transplant donor.

This clonotype was counted only a few times. The J gene is TRBJ2-3, the V gene TRBV6-2 or TRBV6-3, with TRBD2 as a possible D gene (5 bases). CDR3 size: 16 residues. CDR1 MNHEY and CDR2 SVGEGT come from the germline V gene. V lost 2 bases and J 1 base, leaving 13 bases between the germline ends. The CDR3 region is CASSYLLARRTDTQYF. In DNA, the CDR3 is TGTGCCAGCAGTTACCTGCTAGCCCGCCGCACAGATACGCAGTATTTT.

This clonotype was seen a handful of times. The chain recombines TRBV27 with TRBJ2-5; no firm D call. Trimming took 0 bases from V and 5 from J, leaving 7 bases between them. The germline gives CDR1 MNHEY, CDR2 SMNVEV (reference sequence). The CDR3 totals 13 residues. CDR3 region: CASSLSYGETQYF. The CDR3, as DNA: TGTGCCAGCAGTTTATCGTACGGCGAGACCCAGTACTTC.

The V call is TRBV12-3 or TRBV12-4, the J call TRBJ1-5; 9 positions agree with TRBD1. This CDR3 contains 15 residues. Germline trimming cut 5 bases from V and 2 bases from J; bases unmatched to any gene: 4. This chain's CDR3 is CASSPTGGGNQPQHF. The CDR3 DNA reads TGTGCCAGCAGTCCGACAGGGGGTGGCAATCAGCCCCAGCATTTT.

This sequence joins TRBV9 and TRBJ2-1; the D is unclear. The CDR3 sequence is 17 residues long. Trimming cost V 6 bases and J 6 bases, with 25 bases left between them. The germline CDR1 and CDR2 sequences are SGDLS and YYNGEE. The CDR3, as DNA: TGTGCCAGCACCCATTCCGTAGGGATCGTGACCCTCAATGAGCAGTTCTTC. Translated: CASTHSVGIVTLNEQFF.

The chain employs TRBV7-9 and TRBJ2-2; D uncertain. The CDR3 contains 16 residues. Germline-derived CDR1 and CDR2 are SEHNR and FQNEAQ (reference sequence). V gave up 2 bases and J gave up 1 base, with 11 bases separating them. The CDR3 nucleotides read TGTGCCAGCAGCTTAAGTGCCCTAGAGAACACCGGGGAGCTGTTTTTT. This sequence encodes CASSLSALENTGELFF.

J is TRBJ1-1 and V is TRBV3-1; D is possibly TRBD1 (6 bases). There are 14 residues in the CDR3. The germline V gene encodes CDR1 LGHDT and CDR2 YNNKEL (reference sequence). The germline V and J ends were trimmed by 7 bases and 1 base, with 13 bases remaining between them. CDR3 sequence (DNA): TGTGCCAGCACCGATACAGGGAAGAACACTGAAGCTTTCTTT. Amino acids: CASTDTGKNTEAFF.

This clonotype was recorded only once. The chain links TRBV7-2 to TRBJ2-1, with 7 bases that match TRBD1. The CDR3 has 16 amino acids. V lost 1 base to trimming and J lost 6 bases; unmatched junction nucleotides: 9. Germline CDR1 is SGHTA and CDR2 is FQGNSA. The CDR3 bases are TGTGCCAGCAGCTTAGAAGGGGGCTCCTGGGGCAATGAGCAGTTCTTC. Its translation: CASSLEGGSWGNEQFF.

The genes are TRBV7-2 and TRBJ1-1; D perhaps matches TRBD1 (5 bases). Germline V lookup: CDR1 SGHTA, CDR2 FQGNSA. Trimming pared 5 bases from V and 4 bases from J, leaving 14 bases between. This CDR3 has 14 amino acids. The CDR3 loop reads CASSLGGVFTEAFF. In nucleotides, the CDR3 is TGTGCCAGCAGCCTCGGGGGAGTTTTCACTGAAGCTTTCTTT.